The clone carrying this T cell receptor (beta chain) was detected once. Antigen specificity is unknown. Trimming took 2 bases from V and 6 from J; bases not matched to a gene: 6. Germline V gene data show CDR1 as MNHNY and CDR2 as SVGAGI (reference sequence). This CDR3 comprises 15 residues. The time point: week 35, safety follow-up. The study gave 300 ug of mutant IDH1 20-mer peptide per vaccine dose, with topical imiquimod. These data originate in a study of a mutant IDH1 vaccine in newly diagnosed glioma. The overall study: Patients received vaccination from 4-6 weeks after radiotherapy alone, or with temozolomide cycles.

Produced via immunoSEQ multiplex PCR; TCRdb's table is partial and in-frame only. In the table there are about 48,000 clones, more than 65% of which are singletons. This TCR was recovered from a man in his forties or fifties with glioma. Sequencing used PBMCs, obtained from a glioma patient whose treatment included an IDH1 peptide vaccine. The rearrangement joins TRBV6-6 to TRBJ1-5; 8 bases agree with TRBD1. The CDR3 region is CASSYETGVGQPQHF. CDR3 sequence (DNA): TGTGCCAGCAGTTACGAGACAGGGGTGGGTCAGCCCCAGCATTTT.